This entry lists 27 T cell receptor beta chains sequenced from one sample in a study of beta chain features in type 1 diabetes. Sequencing targeted expressed TCRB transcripts, as all isolated RNA had been reverse transcribed. Libraries were prepared by immunoSEQ multiplex PCR; TCRdb keeps only in-frame clonotypes and omits some of them. The sample holds around 450,000 clones; roughly 10% are singletons and the top ten take 0.045% to 0.05%. What was sequenced was naive CD4+ T cells from blood. The source of these receptors is a young woman in good health.

This clone was counted between two and nine times. The gene calls are TRBV6-5 and TRBJ1-1, with 7 bases matching TRBD1. CDR1 is MNHEY, CDR2 SVGAGI, per germline. The J segment lost 5 bases and the V segment lost 7 bases, leaving 10 bases of the junction unmatched. This CDR3 has 14 residues. The CDR3 DNA reads TGTGCCAGCACCAGAAACAGGGGCCTGACTGAAGCTTTCTTT. Translated: CASTRNRGLTEAFF.

The chain employs TRBV2 and TRBJ2-4, with 10 bases matching TRBD2. Germline trimming cut 6 bases from V and 7 bases from J; bases unmatched to any gene: 12. The CDR3 is 16 amino acids. The V gene's germline CDR1 is SNHLY and CDR2 FYNNEI. The CDR3 protein is CASRTGLADPGNIQYF. The CDR3 coding sequence is TGTGCCAGCAGAACAGGACTAGCGGACCCTGGGAACATTCAGTACTTC.

V gene TRBV6-5 combines with J gene TRBJ2-7; TRBD1 matches at 10 bases. The germline V gene has CDR1 MNHEY and CDR2 SVGAGI. V gave up 6 bases and J gave up 11 bases; unmatched junction bases: 10. The CDR3 runs to 13 residues. CDR3 amino acids: CASRAPGQGMEYV. Here the CDR3 DNA reads TGTGCCAGCAGGGCTCCGGGACAGGGGATGGAGTACGTC.

V gene TRBV25-1 combines with J gene TRBJ1-2; the D is unclear. This CDR3 comprises 13 residues. The germline V gene encodes CDR1 MGHDK and CDR2 SYGVNS. V dropped 7 bases and J dropped 8 bases, with 17 bases sitting between them. The CDR3 DNA sequence: TGTGCCAGCACCTTAAGGGTCGGAGAAGGCTACACCTTC. Protein sequence: CASTLRVGEGYTF.

This clone was detected only a few times. The chain joins TRBV7-2 to TRBJ2-1, with TRBD2 as a possible D gene (5 bases). The germline V gene encodes CDR1 SGHTA and CDR2 FQGNSA. The length of the CDR3 is 12 residues. V shed 7 bases and J shed 9 bases, with 13 bases lying between them. CDR3 nucleotides: TGTGCCAGCAACAGAATACGGGGTGAGCAGTTCTTC. The encoded protein is CASNRIRGEQFF.

The sample holds a few counts of this clone. V gene TRBV19 combines with J gene TRBJ1-5, with TRBD1 matching over 9 bases. Per the germline V gene, CDR1 is LNHDA and CDR2 is SQIVND (reference sequence). This CDR3 comprises 16 residues. V trimming: 7 bases; J trimming: 6 bases; junction bases outside the gene matches: 13. CDR3 sequence (DNA): TGTGCCAGTATTAAAGGGCCGGGACAGGGCACTCAGCCCCAGCATTTT. It encodes CASIKGPGQGTQPQHF. Drawing the rest from reference TRBV19 and TRBJ1-5, the complete variable domain is DGGITQSPKYLFRKEGQNVTLSCEQNLNHDAMYWYRQDPGQGLRLIYYSQIVNDFQKGDIAEGYSVSREKKESFPLTVTSAQKNPTAFYLCASIKGPGQGTQPQHFGDGTRLSIL.

The chain recombines TRBV2 with TRBJ2-3; TRBD2 might be the D (7 bases). This CDR3 has 15 residues. Trimming left V 4 bases short and J 5 bases short, with 16 bases between. The germline gives CDR1 SNHLY, CDR2 FYNNEI. In DNA, the CDR3 is TGTGCCAGCAGTGGACAGGCGGGAGTAATAGATACGCAGTATTTT. The encoded protein is CASSGQAGVIDTQYF.

This clone has just a few counts. V is TRBV5-1 and J is TRBJ2-3; TRBD1 matches 10 bases. Trimming removed 5 bases from V and 5 bases from J; junction bases left unmatched: 5. CDR3 length: 14 amino acids. Germline loops: CDR1 SGHRS, CDR2 YFSETQ. Here the CDR3 DNA reads TGCGCCAGCAGAGCGGGACAGGGGCAAGATACGCAGTATTTT. It is translated as CASRAGQGQDTQYF.

In its sample, this clone was seen a few times. V gene TRBV29-1 combines with J gene TRBJ2-3, with 12 positions matching TRBD2. CDR1 is SQVTM, CDR2 ANQGSEA, per germline. The CDR3 spans 15 residues. V dropped 7 bases and J dropped 4; count of bases not matched to a gene: 9. As DNA, the CDR3 is TGCAGCGCTAGCGGACTAGCGGGACCCTCAGATACGCAGTATTTT. It encodes CSASGLAGPSDTQYF.

The chain employs TRBV29-1 and TRBJ2-5, with 10 bases that match TRBD1. The length of the CDR3 is 13 residues. Germline trimming cut 6 bases from V and 5 bases from J; bases unmatched to any gene: 6. Germline lookup yields CDR1 SQVTM and CDR2 ANQGSEA. CDR3: CSVDRGLQETQYF. In DNA form, the CDR3 reads TGCAGCGTCGACAGGGGGCTTCAGGAGACCCAGTACTTC.

The V gene is TRBV29-1, the J gene TRBJ1-4, with D tentatively TRBD1 (6 bases). The length of the CDR3 is 12 residues. Germline values: CDR1 SQVTM, CDR2 ANQGSEA. Deletions cut 7 bases from V and 5 bases from J, with 11 bases between. CDR3 loop: CSARGGNEKLFF. CDR3 sequence (DNA): TGCAGCGCGCGAGGGGGAAATGAAAAACTGTTTTTT.

The chain joins TRBV6-1 to TRBJ1-1; tentative D call: TRBD1 (5 bases). The CDR3 totals 11 residues. Trimming pared 6 bases from V and 5 bases from J, leaving 7 bases between. CDR1 and CDR2 from the germline V gene are MNHNS and SASEGT. CDR3 in amino acids: CASSRVTEAFF. The CDR3 nucleotides are TGTGCCAGCAGCAGGGTAACTGAAGCTTTCTTT.

This chain joins TRBV30 and TRBJ2-1; the match to TRBD2 covers 9 bases. With V trimmed by 4 bases and J by 2 bases, 6 bases remained unmatched. The germline gives CDR1 GTSNPN, CDR2 SVGIG (reference sequence). CDR3 size: 15 residues. The CDR3 sequence: CAWTGGGGAYNEQFF. CDR3 sequence (DNA): TGTGCCTGGACCGGAGGCGGGGGGGCCTACAATGAGCAGTTCTTC.

The genes are TRBV4-1 and TRBJ2-1; possibly TRBD1 or TRBD2 for D (5 bases each). Per the germline V gene, CDR1 is MGHRA and CDR2 is YSYEKL. With 2 bases removed from V and 14 bases from J, the gap between germline ends came to 22 bases. The CDR3 covers 15 residues. The CDR3 bases are TGCGCCAGCAGCCAACCCACGGTCGATCCCGGGACCAAGTTCTTC. Translated: CASSQPTVDPGTKFF.

This clone was counted a few times. This sequence joins TRBV29-1 and TRBJ2-3; D could derive from TRBD1 or TRBD2 (5 bases each). Trimming stripped 5 bases from V and 4 bases from J, with 13 bases between. Germline-derived CDR1 and CDR2 are SQVTM and ANQGSEA. The CDR3 is 13 residues long. The CDR3 reads CSVRARDPDTQYF. The CDR3 coding sequence is TGCAGCGTTAGAGCTAGGGACCCAGATACGCAGTATTTT.

V usage is TRBV29-1 and J usage is TRBJ1-4; TRBD1 is a possible D gene (5 bases). Between the trimmed V and J ends, which lost 7 bases and 8 bases, there was a span of 17 bases. CDR3 size: 13 residues. Germline lookup yields CDR1 SQVTM and CDR2 ANQGSEA. Here the CDR3 DNA reads TGCAGCGCAAACCCCCAGGGAAGCGAAAAACTGTTTTTT. Translation gives CSANPQGSEKLFF.

This clone was picked up a small number of times. This may be a read error: a much more frequent sequence differs by one nucleotide. This specimen includes other DNA sequences encoding the same CDR3. The chain uses TRBV18 and TRBJ2-3; D remains unclear. The CDR3 has 13 residues. The germline V gene encodes CDR1 KGHSH and CDR2 LQKENI. Trimming stripped 1 base from V and 1 base from J, with 3 bases between. CDR3: CASSPQGTDTQYF. In DNA, the CDR3 is TGTGCCAGCTCACCACAAGGCACAGATACGCAGTATTTT. Complete variable domain (other parts from reference TRBV18 and TRBJ2-3): NAGVMQNPRHLVRRRGQEARLRCSPMKGHSHVYWYRQLPEEGLKFMVYLQKENIIDESGMPKERFSAEFPKEGPSILRIQQVVRGDSAAYFCASSPQGTDTQYFGPGTRLTVL.

This chain links TRBV19 with TRBJ2-3, with TRBD2 matching 9 bases. This CDR3 spans 19 amino acids. Losses at the gene ends were 2 bases for V and 0 bases for J; bases not matched to a gene: 12. Germline CDR1 and CDR2: LNHDA and SQIVND (reference sequence). CDR3 nucleotides: TGTGCCAGTAGTATACGTGTTCTGCCTAGCGGGACTAGCACAGATACGCAGTATTTT. Protein product: CASSIRVLPSGTSTDTQYF.

V and J are TRBV28 and TRBJ1-2; a possible D gene is TRBD1 (6 bases). Germline assignment: CDR1 MDHEN and CDR2 SYDVKM. The CDR3 extends over 13 amino acids. The germline V and J ends were trimmed by 7 bases and 2 bases, with 11 bases remaining between them. CDR3 sequence: CASIQQGNYGYTF. CDR3 DNA: TGTGCCAGCATCCAACAGGGAAACTATGGCTACACCTTC.

This chain uses TRBV9 with TRBJ2-5, with 9 bases aligning to TRBD2. The CDR3 covers 14 residues. V trimming: 2 bases; J trimming: 4 bases; junction bases outside the gene matches: 3. Germline assignment: CDR1 SGDLS and CDR2 YYNGEE. Here the CDR3 DNA reads TGTGCCAGCAGCGTGGCTAGCGGGGTAGAGACCCAGTACTTC. Translated: CASSVASGVETQYF.

The rearrangement joins TRBV27 to TRBJ2-1; TRBD2 matches at 8 bases. Germline V gene data show CDR1 as MNHEY and CDR2 as SMNVEV (reference sequence). The CDR3 is 16 amino acids. V gave up 5 bases and J gave up 8 bases; unmatched junction bases: 14. CDR3 DNA sequence: TGTGCCAGCAGTGCCTCAGCGGGGGCCCTAAACCATGAGCAGTTCTTC. It specifies CASSASAGALNHEQFF.

This chain links TRBV7-3 with TRBJ2-1; 10 positions agree with TRBD2. V lost 0 bases to trimming and J lost 6 bases; unmatched junction nucleotides: 11. Germline values: CDR1 SGHTA, CDR2 FQGTGA. The CDR3 loop spans 18 amino acids. This chain's CDR3 is CASSLTPTSGLGGNEQFF. CDR3 sequence (DNA): TGTGCCAGCAGCTTAACCCCGACTAGCGGGTTGGGTGGCAATGAGCAGTTCTTC.

CDR3 sequence (DNA): TGTGCCATCAGTGACGAGACAGGGGTCGGGACCCAGTACTTC. Translation: CAISDETGVGTQYF. The chain joins TRBV10-3 to TRBJ2-5; 8 positions match TRBD1. The trim removed 3 bases at V and 7 bases at J, leaving 7 bases unmatched. CDR3 length: 14 residues. CDR1 is ENHRY and CDR2 is SYGVKD in the germline V gene.

V is TRBV2 and J is TRBJ1-2; 7 bases map to TRBD1. Unmatched junction bases numbered 7, after V lost 7 bases and J lost 2 bases. Germline V gene sequence: CDR1 SNHLY, CDR2 FYNNEI. This CDR3 has 14 residues. DNA for the CDR3: TGTGCCAGCACAAGACAGGGAGGCAACTATGGCTACACCTTC. It yields the protein CASTRQGGNYGYTF.

This chain uses TRBV18 with TRBJ2-4; D ambiguous. The CDR3 consists of 14 residues. V dropped 2 bases and J dropped 0 bases, with 5 bases sitting between them. CDR1 and CDR2 (germline): KGHSH, LQKENI. The CDR3 region has the DNA TGTGCCAGCTCACCAGATCAAGCCAAAAACATTCAGTACTTC. Protein: CASSPDQAKNIQYF.

This clone was seen many times. This chain joins TRBV29-1 and TRBJ2-1, with D possibly being TRBD1 (6 bases). The CDR3 has 13 residues. Trimming shortened V by 6 bases and J by 11 bases, and 20 bases separated the two germline ends. Germline values: CDR1 SQVTM, CDR2 ANQGSEA. The CDR3 nucleotides read TGCAGCGTCCACCCCCAGACAGGAACCAAGCAGTTCTTC. Protein sequence: CSVHPQTGTKQFF.

This clone has only a few counts. V and J are TRBV19 and TRBJ2-1; no firm D call. V lost 2 bases to trimming and J lost 3 bases, with 11 bases between them. CDR3 length: 15 amino acids. The V gene's germline CDR1 is LNHDA and CDR2 SQIVND (reference sequence). CDR3 coding DNA: TGTGCCAGTAGTATAAGAGCTACCGGCTACAATGAGCAGTTCTTC. Encoded protein: CASSIRATGYNEQFF.